This entry is about one T cell receptor beta chain. Through a sample-barcoded 5' primer and a J-beta primer mix, a second PCR was run for about 6 to 11 cycles. TCRdb re-called the 5' RACE reads through MiXCR, storing one row per CDR3 protein. The profile covers approximately 800,000 distinct CDR3 sequences, with approximately 67% appearing a single time and 28% taken by the ten largest. Approximately 9.7 milliliters was the volume of peripheral blood drawn from each donor. Total RNA amounts of at least 6 micrograms were extracted per sample. The sample originates from a study of blood T cells in healthy people across ages. This CDR3 contains 17 residues. Germline V gene lookup returns CDR1 MNHEY and CDR2 SVGAGI. With V trimmed by 0 bases and J by 7 bases, 7 bases remained unmatched.

The receptor was isolated from a young man in good health. Sequencing was carried out using blood. J is TRBJ2-1 and V is TRBV6-5, with 12 bases that match TRBD2. The DNA for the CDR3 is TGTGCCAGCAGTTACTCGAGGTCTAGCGGGGGGGCGAATGAGCAGTTCTTC. Amino acids: CASSYSRSSGGANEQFF.